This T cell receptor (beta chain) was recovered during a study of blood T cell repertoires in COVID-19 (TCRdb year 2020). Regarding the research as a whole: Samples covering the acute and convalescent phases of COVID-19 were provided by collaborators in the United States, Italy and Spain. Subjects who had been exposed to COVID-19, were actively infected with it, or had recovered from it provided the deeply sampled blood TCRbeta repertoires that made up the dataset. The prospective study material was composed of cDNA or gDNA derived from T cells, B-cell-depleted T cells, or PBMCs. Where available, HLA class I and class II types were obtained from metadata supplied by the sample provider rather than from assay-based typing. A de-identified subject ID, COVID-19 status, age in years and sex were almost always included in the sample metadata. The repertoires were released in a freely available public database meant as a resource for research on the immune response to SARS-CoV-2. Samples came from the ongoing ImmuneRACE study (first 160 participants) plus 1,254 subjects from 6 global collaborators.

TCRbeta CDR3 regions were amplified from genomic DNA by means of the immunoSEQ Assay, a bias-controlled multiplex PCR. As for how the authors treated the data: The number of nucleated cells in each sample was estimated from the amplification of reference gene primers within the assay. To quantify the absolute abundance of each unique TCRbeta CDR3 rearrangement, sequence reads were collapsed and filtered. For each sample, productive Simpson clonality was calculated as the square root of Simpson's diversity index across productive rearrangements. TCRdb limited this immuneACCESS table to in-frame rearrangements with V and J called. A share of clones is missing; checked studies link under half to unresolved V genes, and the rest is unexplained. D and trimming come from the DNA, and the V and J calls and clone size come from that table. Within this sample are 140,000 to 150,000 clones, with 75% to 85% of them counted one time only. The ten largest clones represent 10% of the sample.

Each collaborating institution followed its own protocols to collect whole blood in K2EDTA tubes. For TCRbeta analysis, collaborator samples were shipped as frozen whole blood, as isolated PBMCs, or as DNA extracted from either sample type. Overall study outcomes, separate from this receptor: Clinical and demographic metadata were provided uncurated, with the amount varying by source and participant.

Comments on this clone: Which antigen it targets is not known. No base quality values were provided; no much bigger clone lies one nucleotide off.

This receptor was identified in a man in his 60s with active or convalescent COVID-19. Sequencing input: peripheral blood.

The CDR3 protein sequence reads: CASSLGLSTEAFF. Here is the DNA: TGTGCCAGCAGTTTAGGACTCAGCACTGAAGCTTTCTTT. This receptor chain uses TRBV12-3 or TRBV12-4 and TRBJ1-1; the D gene cannot be resolved reliably. Measured from the cysteine to the phenylalanine, the CDR3 is 13 residues long. The DNA shown is the 39-base CDR3, in frame from base 1. V is shortened by 1 base, J by 4 bases, and the region joining them spans 7 bases.